This T cell receptor (beta chain) comes out of a study of cytotoxic CD8 clonotypes in ibrutinib-treated CLL. About the research overall: In all, roughly twelve patients were relapsed/refractory, some 14 were treatment-naive and roughly 18 were IGHV unmutated. Overall, 24 responses were partial and 2 complete; following median roughly 70 months, roughly 15 patients stayed remitted and 12 progressed. The taking of response samples occurred after a median approximately twelve months of treatment, with a range of 6 to 36. A mean of around 270,000 productive templates and approximately 100,000 productive rearrangements was obtained per sample.

Germline trimming cut 3 bases from V and 7 bases from J; bases unmatched to any gene: 7. This CDR3 is 14 amino acids long. Germline CDR1 is MNHEY and CDR2 is SMNVEV (reference sequence). This clone was picked up a small number of times. Using immunoSEQ multiplex PCR, the repertoire was profiled, and TCRdb retains in-frame clones only, with some absent. The data hold more than 150,000 clones, with around 70% observed a single time. Sequenced material: PBMCs, taken after 24 months of ibrutinib treatment. The sequence was collected from a human donor with chronic lymphocytic leukemia. This chain joins TRBV27 and TRBJ2-7; TRBD2 aligns across 9 bases. The CDR3 region has the DNA TGTGCCAGCAGTTTTAGCGGGGGAGTTCGAGAGCAGTACTTC. This sequence encodes CASSFSGGVREQYF.